A selection of T cell receptor beta chains follows, all from one sample in a study of cytomegalovirus exposure and HLA in healthy donors. Here immunoSEQ multiplex PCR was the method, and the copy in TCRdb shows in-frame clones only, minus some. The sample yields 60,000 or so clones, roughly 73% seen once. Sequenced sample: PBMCs. The receptor source for this set is a woman in her 40s in good health and CMV-seropositive. Both conserved end residues are part of each CDR3. The order of the fields is J gene, clone size, V gene, D gene, CDR3 DNA, CDR3 protein. D genes are given only for firm matches. Clone size is not always given. Where it is, it says once, few, many or a class for expanded clones.

TRBJ2-6	-	TRBV19	-	TGTGCCAGTAGTAGAGGTGGGGCCAACGTCCTGACTTTC	CASSRGGANVLTF
TRBJ1-4	-	TRBV7-9	-	TGTTCCAGCAGCCAATACCTGGCTAGGACTAATGAAAAACTGTTTTTT	CSSSQYLARTNEKLFF
TRBJ2-7	-	TRBV5-5	-	TGTGCCAGCAGCCCCCGGGTCCACCCATACGAGCAGTACTTC	CASSPRVHPYEQYF
TRBJ1-1	few	TRBV18	-	TGTGCCAGCTCACCAGGAATCAGCTTAGGGGGGAACACTGAAGCTTTCTTT	CASSPGISLGGNTEAFF
TRBJ1-4	-	TRBV7-9	TRBD1	TGTTCCAGCAGCCTGGGGACAGGGGCCCTTACTAATGAAAAACTGTTTTTT	CSSSLGTGALTNEKLFF
TRBJ2-3	-	TRBV9	TRBD2	TGTGCCAGCAGCGCCCTAGCGGGGGGTCACACAGATACGCAGTATTTT	CASSALAGGHTDTQYF
TRBJ2-5	-	TRBV5-4	TRBD2	TGTGCCAGCAGCTTGGAGACTAGCGGGGGGGCCAGAGAGACCCAGTACTTC	CASSLETSGGARETQYF
TRBJ2-7	few	TRBV5-1	TRBD2	TGCGCCAGCAGCCCCGACAGCGGGGGCTACGAGCAGTACTTC	CASSPDSGGYEQYF
TRBJ1-4	-	TRBV30	-	TGTGCCTGGAGTACCACGGGGGCAACTAATGAAAAACTGTTTTTT	CAWSTTGATNEKLFF
TRBJ1-1	-	TRBV7-9	-	TGTGCCAGCAGCCGGGCGAGGGGGTCGGATGAAGCTTTCTTT	CASSRARGSDEAFF
TRBJ1-6	few	TRBV6-4	-	TGTGCCAGCAGTGACATGGGGGGTAATTCACCCCTCCACTTT	CASSDMGGNSPLHF
TRBJ2-7	-	TRBV6-1	-	TGTGCCAGCAGGGGAGCCGCCTCCTACGAGCAGTACTTC	CASRGAASYEQYF
TRBJ1-3	-	TRBV6-6	-	TGTGCCAGCAGTTACTCACAGAGCCGCTCTGGAAACACCATATATTTT	CASSYSQSRSGNTIYF
TRBJ2-1	-	TRBV7-8	-	TGTGCCAGCAGCTTAGCGGACACCCCGAGCCTAAATGAGCAGTTCTTC	CASSLADTPSLNEQFF
TRBJ1-1	few	TRBV19	-	TGTGCCAGTAGTGAGGGATACACTGAAGCTTTCTTT	CASSEGYTEAFF
TRBJ1-2	-	TRBV6-1	TRBD1	TGTGCCACACTACGGGACAGGTACTATGGCTACACCTTC	CATLRDRYYGYTF
TRBJ1-1	-	TRBV5-1	TRBD1	TGCGCCAGCAGCTTGCCCAGGGGGCAGGCTGAAGCTTTCTTT	CASSLPRGQAEAFF
TRBJ2-7	-	TRBV6-6	TRBD2	TGTGCCAGCAGCCAAACTAGCGGACCGTTGGGCGAGCAGTACTTC	CASSQTSGPLGEQYF
TRBJ1-1	-	TRBV7-2	-	TGTGCCAGCAGCGAACTACAGGGCTCCACTGAAGCTTTCTTT	CASSELQGSTEAFF
TRBJ2-6	-	TRBV2	-	TGTGCCAGCAGTGAAGAGGCCGCAGGGACTGGGGCCAACGTCCTGACTTTC	CASSEEAAGTGANVLTF
TRBJ1-1	few	TRBV29-1	-	TGCAGCGCCCACAGGGAGATAATGAACACTGAAGCTTTCTTT	CSAHREIMNTEAFF
TRBJ2-7	-	TRBV6-5	-	TGTGCCAGCAGTTACCAACTAGCTCACTACGAGCAGTACTTC	CASSYQLAHYEQYF
TRBJ2-6	-	TRBV19	TRBD1	TGTGCCAGTAGTATCCCCGACAGGGTCCCCCGCTCTGGGGCCAACGTCCTGACTTTC	CASSIPDRVPRSGANVLTF
TRBJ1-1	few	TRBV6-5	TRBD1	TGTGCCAGCAGTGCCGGGACAGGGAACACTGAAGCTTTCTTT	CASSAGTGNTEAFF
TRBJ2-7	-	TRBV5-1	-	TGCGCCAGCAGCTTGGCCGTCAGGGGGGACGAGCAGTACTTC	CASSLAVRGDEQYF
TRBJ2-7	-	TRBV7-6	-	TGTGCCAGCAGCTTAGAGGGTGTAGGGGCGTACGAGCAGTACTTC	CASSLEGVGAYEQYF
TRBJ2-5	few	TRBV2	-	TGTGCCAGCAGTGAACCCCCTCTAGAGACCCAGTACTTC	CASSEPPLETQYF
TRBJ2-3	-	TRBV29-1	-	TGCAGCGTTGGGGGGGTAACTGACAGACCAAGGGATACGCAGTATTTT	CSVGGVTDRPRDTQYF
TRBJ2-7	few	TRBV6-5	-	TGTGCCAGCAGTTACTCGCCCGCGCCCACCTACGAGCAGTACTTC	CASSYSPAPTYEQYF
TRBJ1-1	few	TRBV7-9	-	TGTTCCAGCAGCTTAACAGGGACTGAAGCTTTCTTT	CSSSLTGTEAFF
TRBJ2-2	-	TRBV7-7	-	TGTGCCAGCAGCTTAGAGTTCAGCACCGGGGAGCTGTTTTTT	CASSLEFSTGELFF
TRBJ1-2	-	TRBV12-5	TRBD1	TGTGCTAGTGCTCCGGACAGGGGGGCCCTGGGCTATGGCTACACCTTC	CASAPDRGALGYGYTF
TRBJ2-3	few	TRBV5-1	-	TGCGCCAGCAGCCCACAAGGAGGGTGGACAGATACGCAGTATTTT	CASSPQGGWTDTQYF
TRBJ1-1	-	TRBV18	TRBD1	TGTGCCAGCTCACCACCGGACCTTGGGACAGTTGAAGCTTTCTTT	CASSPPDLGTVEAFF
TRBJ2-7	once	TRBV5-1	TRBD1	TGCGCCAGCAGCTTGGCGAATTCCGGGACAGGGTGGAACGAGCAGTACTTC	CASSLANSGTGWNEQYF